This T cell receptor beta chain derives from a study of T cell changes during pregnancy in multiple sclerosis. Using immunoSEQ multiplex PCR, the repertoire was profiled, and TCRdb retains in-frame clones only, with some absent. The sample lists roughly 12,000 clones; around 84% were seen once. The sequences come from CD8+ T cells from peripheral blood mononuclear cells, collected after pregnancy. This clonotype originated in a female donor in good health, enrolled as a control in a pregnancy study.

The CDR3 protein is CASSVVGGTDTQYF. The DNA of the CDR3 is TGTGCCAGCAGTGTGGTAGGAGGGACAGATACGCAGTATTTT. The V gene is TRBV6-4, the J gene TRBJ2-3; D perhaps matches TRBD2 (6 bases). The CDR3 is 14 amino acids. Between the trimmed V and J ends, which lost 4 bases and 3 bases, there was a span of 11 bases. The germline V gene has CDR1 MRHNA and CDR2 SNTAGT.